What follows are 9 T cell receptor beta chains derived from one specimen sequenced in a study of T cell responses to AZD1222 COVID-19 vaccine. Sequencing was performed with immunoSEQ multiplex PCR; in TCRdb, only in-frame clones are kept and a portion is missing. Found here are 100,000 or so clones, around 90% of them singletons; the top ten hold 2.5% to 3%. The sample in question was peripheral blood, obtained on day 0 of AZD1222 vaccination. The receptors stem from an adult in good health.

This clone showed up just a few times. The chain uses TRBV19 and TRBJ1-1; D perhaps matches TRBD1 (5 bases). CDR1 is LNHDA, CDR2 SQIVND, per germline (reference sequence). Trimming pared 5 bases from V and 0 bases from J, leaving 19 bases between. The CDR3 sequence is 17 residues long. In DNA form, the CDR3 reads TGTGCCAGTAGTCCGGTCGGGGCCCGGTCCCTGAACACTGAAGCTTTCTTT. This encodes CASSPVGARSLNTEAFF.

J is TRBJ1-5 and V is TRBV9; D is unresolved. The germline V gene encodes CDR1 SGDLS and CDR2 YYNGEE. There are 15 residues in the CDR3. V was clipped by 0 bases and J by 0 bases, with 7 bases between them. CDR3 sequence: CASSVGSDSNQPQHF. The CDR3 DNA is TGTGCCAGCAGCGTAGGTAGCGATAGCAATCAGCCCCAGCATTTT. The whole variable domain, filled in from reference TRBV9 and TRBJ1-5, reads DSGVTQTPKHLITATGQRVTLRCSPRSGDLSVYWYQQSLDQGLQFLIQYYNGEERAKGNILERFSAQQFPDLHSELNLSSLELGDSALYFCASSVGSDSNQPQHFGDGTRLSIL.

The CDR3 sequence is CASSFQGAYGYTF. The CDR3 DNA follows: TGTGCCAGCAGTTTCCAGGGGGCCTATGGCTACACCTTC. V usage is TRBV27 and J usage is TRBJ1-2; 8 bases fit TRBD1. With 3 bases clipped from V and 4 bases from J, the junction kept 1 base outside the gene matches. Germline CDR1 and CDR2: MNHEY and SMNVEV (reference sequence). This CDR3 is 13 amino acids long.

This chain links TRBV6-5 with TRBJ2-3; a weak D match, TRBD1 (6 bases). This CDR3 spans 12 amino acids. The germline V gene has CDR1 MNHEY and CDR2 SVGAGI. Trimming pared 6 bases from V and 5 bases from J, leaving 9 bases between. CDR3 residues: CASSAQGDTQYF. The DNA of the CDR3 is TGTGCCAGCAGCGCACAGGGAGATACGCAGTATTTT.

Only a few counts were recorded for this clone. The CDR3: CASSQEVTFF. CDR3 coding DNA: TGTGCCAGCAGCCAAGAAGTAACTTTCTTT. The chain employs TRBV3-1 (or the pseudogene TRBV3-2) and TRBJ1-1; D is unresolved. This CDR3 spans 10 amino acids. The germline V and J ends were trimmed by 0 bases and 12 bases, with 5 bases remaining between them. From germline, CDR1 is LGHDT and CDR2 YNNKEL (reference sequence).

This sequence joins TRBV6-6 and TRBJ2-7; D is uncertain. This CDR3 region has 16 residues. The ends were cut back, 0 bases at V and 0 bases at J, with 12 bases in the middle. CDR1 is MNHNY and CDR2 is SVGAGI in the germline V gene (reference sequence). The CDR3 is CASSYSGGTSSYEQYV. The CDR3 coding sequence is TGTGCCAGCAGTTACTCAGGTGGAACAAGCTCCTACGAGCAGTACGTC.

The J gene is TRBJ1-1, the V gene TRBV18, with D hard to call. The CDR3 is 13 amino acids. Trimming removed 4 bases at V and 3 bases at J, with 9 bases between. Germline V gene sequence: CDR1 KGHSH, CDR2 LQKENI. CDR3 residues: CASSLQTYTEAFF. The DNA for the CDR3 is TGTGCCAGCTCACTACAGACATACACTGAAGCTTTCTTT.

This chain joins TRBV2 and TRBJ1-2, with 9 bases identical to TRBD1. The CDR3 is 13 amino acids. Looked up from germline, CDR1 is SNHLY and CDR2 is FYNNEI. J was trimmed by 6 bases and V by 7 bases; bases with no gene match: 6. CDR3 DNA sequence: TGTGCCAGCACTCTGGGACAGGGACATGGCTACACCTTC. It yields the protein CASTLGQGHGYTF.

The rearrangement joins TRBV5-1 to TRBJ2-2; D is unclear. The CDR3 is 14 amino acids. V was clipped by 1 base and J by 2 bases, with 6 bases between them. CDR1 is SGHRS, CDR2 YFSETQ, per germline. CDR3 protein: CASSLNRNTGELFF. CDR3 sequence (DNA): TGCGCCAGCAGCTTGAACAGAAACACCGGGGAGCTGTTTTTT.